One sample yielded the 8 T cell receptor beta chains listed below, sequenced in a study of cytomegalovirus exposure and HLA in healthy donors. The method was immunoSEQ multiplex PCR; TCRdb's version includes in-frame clones alone and lacks a portion of them. The table records over 75,000 clones, 85% of them present only once. The specimen sequenced was PBMCs. All receptors derive from a man younger than 35 in good health and CMV-seropositive.

This clone has a handful of counts. This chain joins TRBV30 and TRBJ2-2; TRBD1 is a possible D gene (5 bases). CDR1 GTSNPN and CDR2 SVGIG come from the germline V gene (reference sequence). This CDR3 region has 14 residues. V dropped 0 bases and J dropped 4 bases, with 9 bases sitting between them. The CDR3 loop reads CAWSVAQGTGELFF. CDR3 DNA: TGTGCCTGGAGTGTTGCCCAGGGCACCGGGGAGCTGTTTTTT. Looking up the rest from reference TRBV30 and TRBJ2-2 gives the full variable domain: SQTIHQWPATLVQPVGSPLSLECTVEGTSNPNLYWYRQAAGRGLQLLFYSVGIGQISSEVPQNLSASRPQDRQFILSSKKLLLSDSGFYLCAWSVAQGTGELFFGEGSRLTVL.

The chain joins TRBV19 to TRBJ1-2, with 9 bases that match TRBD1. Trimming removed 7 bases from V and 8 bases from J; junction bases left unmatched: 8. CDR3 length: 13 amino acids. From germline, CDR1 is LNHDA and CDR2 SQIVND (reference sequence). The CDR3 protein is CASNPQGAGGYTF. The DNA of the CDR3 is TGTGCCAGTAATCCACAGGGGGCGGGCGGCTACACCTTC. The whole variable domain, remainder taken from reference TRBV19 and TRBJ1-2, is DGGITQSPKYLFRKEGQNVTLSCEQNLNHDAMYWYRQDPGQGLRLIYYSQIVNDFQKGDIAEGYSVSREKKESFPLTVTSAQKNPTAFYLCASNPQGAGGYTFGSGTRLTVV.

This clone was detected only a few times. This chain's CDR3 is CASSEQKETQYF. The CDR3, as DNA: TGTGCCAGCAGTGAACAAAAAGAGACCCAGTACTTC. The chain has TRBV2 and TRBJ2-5; D is undetermined. Trimming left V 2 bases short and J 3 bases short, with 4 bases between. CDR1 is SNHLY, CDR2 FYNNEI, per germline. The CDR3 is made up of 12 amino acids.

The chain has TRBV2 and TRBJ2-1, with a possible D match to TRBD2 (5 bases). V was cut by 5 bases and J by 11 bases, with 10 bases left in between. The CDR3 has 11 residues. Germline V CDR1 and CDR2: SNHLY, FYNNEI. As DNA, the CDR3 is TGTGCCAGCAGTAGGGAGTCTCAGCAGTTCTTC. This encodes CASSRESQQFF. Variable domain in full (rest from reference TRBV2 and TRBJ2-1): EPEVTQTPSHQVTQMGQEVILRCVPISNHLYFYWYRQILGQKVEFLVSFYNNEISEKSEIFDDQFSVERPDGSNFTLKIRSTKLEDSAMYFCASSRESQQFFGPGTRLTVL.

The chain is built from TRBV6-5 and TRBJ2-7; 8 bases line up with TRBD1. Trimming removed 0 bases from V and 3 bases from J; junction bases left unmatched: 4. Germline values: CDR1 MNHEY, CDR2 SVGAGI. This CDR3 has 15 amino acids. As DNA, the CDR3 is TGTGCCAGCAGTTACTCTCAAGGACAGGGCTACGAGCAGTACGTC. As protein: CASSYSQGQGYEQYV.

The chain uses TRBV9 and TRBJ2-4; possibly TRBD2 for D (5 bases). Germline V CDR1 and CDR2: SGDLS, YYNGEE. The CDR3 has 17 residues. Deletions cut 0 bases from V and 7 bases from J, with 20 bases between. CDR3 sequence reads: CASSVGRESWLRNIQYF. CDR3 sequence (DNA): TGTGCCAGCAGCGTAGGAAGGGAGTCGTGGTTAAGGAACATTCAGTACTTC.

The chain has TRBV5-1 and TRBJ2-3; 12 positions agree with TRBD2. The V and J ends lost 4 bases and 0 bases, in that order; junction bases with no gene match: 6. CDR3 length equals 17 residues. The V gene's germline CDR1 is SGHRS and CDR2 YFSETQ. This CDR3 reads CASSPGLAGLSTDTQYF. The CDR3 nucleotides read TGCGCCAGCAGCCCGGGACTAGCGGGCCTAAGCACAGATACGCAGTATTTT.

This rearrangement joins TRBV19 to TRBJ2-7; 11 nucleotides agree with TRBD2. This CDR3 has 15 residues. Trimming cost V 3 bases and J 4 bases; bases outside gene matches: 5. Germline loops: CDR1 LNHDA, CDR2 SQIVND (reference sequence). The CDR3 coding sequence is TGTGCCAGTAGTATCCTAGCGGGAGGACGGTACGAGCAGTACTTC. This translates into CASSILAGGRYEQYF.